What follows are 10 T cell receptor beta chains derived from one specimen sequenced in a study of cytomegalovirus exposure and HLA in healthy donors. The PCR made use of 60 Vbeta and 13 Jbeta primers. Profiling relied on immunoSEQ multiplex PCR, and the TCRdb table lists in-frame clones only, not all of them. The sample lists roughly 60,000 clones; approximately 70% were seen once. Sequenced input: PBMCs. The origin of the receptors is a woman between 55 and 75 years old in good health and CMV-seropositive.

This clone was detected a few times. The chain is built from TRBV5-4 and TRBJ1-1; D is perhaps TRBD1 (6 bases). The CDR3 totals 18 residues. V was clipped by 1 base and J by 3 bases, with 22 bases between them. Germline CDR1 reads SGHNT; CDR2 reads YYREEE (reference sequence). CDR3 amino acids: CASSLWVGTQPSYTEAFF. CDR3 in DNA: TGTGCCAGCAGCTTGTGGGTAGGGACACAGCCATCGTACACTGAAGCTTTCTTT.

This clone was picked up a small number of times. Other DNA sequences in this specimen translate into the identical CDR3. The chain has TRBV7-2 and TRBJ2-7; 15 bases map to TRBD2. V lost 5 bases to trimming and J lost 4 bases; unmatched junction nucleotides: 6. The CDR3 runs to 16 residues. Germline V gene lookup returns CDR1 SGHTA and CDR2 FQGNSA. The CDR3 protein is CASSPLGLAGGYEQYF. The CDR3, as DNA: TGTGCCAGCAGCCCCCTGGGACTAGCGGGGGGTTACGAGCAGTACTTC. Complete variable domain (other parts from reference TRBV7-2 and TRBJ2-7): GAGVSQSPSNKVTEKGKDVELRCDPISGHTALYWYRQSLGQGLEFLIYFQGNSAPDKSGLPSDRFSAERTGGSVSTLTIQRTQQEDSAVYLCASSPLGLAGGYEQYFGPGTRLTVT.

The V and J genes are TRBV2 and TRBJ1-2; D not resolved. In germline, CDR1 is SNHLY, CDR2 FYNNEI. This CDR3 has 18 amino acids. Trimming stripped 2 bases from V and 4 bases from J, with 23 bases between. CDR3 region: CASSEHGKLTEGTYGYTF. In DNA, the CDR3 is TGTGCCAGCAGTGAACACGGGAAACTCACTGAGGGAACCTATGGCTACACCTTC.

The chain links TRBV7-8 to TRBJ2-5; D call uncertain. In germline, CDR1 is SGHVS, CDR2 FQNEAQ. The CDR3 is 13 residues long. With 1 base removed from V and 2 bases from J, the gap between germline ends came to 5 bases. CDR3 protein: CASSLDTQETQYF. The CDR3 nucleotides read TGTGCCAGCAGCTTAGACACACAAGAGACCCAGTACTTC.

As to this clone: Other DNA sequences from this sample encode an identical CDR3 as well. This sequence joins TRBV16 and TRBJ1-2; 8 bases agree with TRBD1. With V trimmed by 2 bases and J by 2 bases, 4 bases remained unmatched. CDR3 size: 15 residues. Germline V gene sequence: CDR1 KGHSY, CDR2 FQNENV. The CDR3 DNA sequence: TGTGCCAGCAGCCAAGGGACAGGCCTAAACTATGGCTACACCTTC. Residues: CASSQGTGLNYGYTF.

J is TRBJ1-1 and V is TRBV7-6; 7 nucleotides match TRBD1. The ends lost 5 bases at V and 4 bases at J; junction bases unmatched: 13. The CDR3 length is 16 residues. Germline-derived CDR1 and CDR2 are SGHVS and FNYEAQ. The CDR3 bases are TGTGCCAGCAGCGTACATACAGGGTCAGGGGGCACTGAAGCTTTCTTT. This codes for CASSVHTGSGGTEAFF.

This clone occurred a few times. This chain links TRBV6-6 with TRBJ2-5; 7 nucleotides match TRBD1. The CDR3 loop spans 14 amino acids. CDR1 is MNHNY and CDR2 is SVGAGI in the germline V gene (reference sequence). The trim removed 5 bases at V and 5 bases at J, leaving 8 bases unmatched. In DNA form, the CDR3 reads TGTGCCAGCAGTGGACAGGCCGGTAGGGAGACCCAGTACTTC. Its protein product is CASSGQAGRETQYF.

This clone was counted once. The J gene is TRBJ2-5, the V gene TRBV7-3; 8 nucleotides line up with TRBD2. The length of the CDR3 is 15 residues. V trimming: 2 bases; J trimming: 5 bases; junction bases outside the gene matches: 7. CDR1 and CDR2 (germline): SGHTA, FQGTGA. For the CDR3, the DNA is TGTGCCAGCAGCTTAGCGGGGGGCCTCCCCGAGACCCAGTACTTC. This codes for CASSLAGGLPETQYF.

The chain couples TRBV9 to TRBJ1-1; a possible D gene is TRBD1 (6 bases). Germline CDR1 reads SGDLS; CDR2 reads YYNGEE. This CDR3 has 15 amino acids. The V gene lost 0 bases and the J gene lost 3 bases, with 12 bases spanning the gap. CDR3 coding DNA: TGTGCCAGCAGCGTAGATCTAGGGGGTGACACTGAAGCTTTCTTT. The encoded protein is CASSVDLGGDTEAFF.

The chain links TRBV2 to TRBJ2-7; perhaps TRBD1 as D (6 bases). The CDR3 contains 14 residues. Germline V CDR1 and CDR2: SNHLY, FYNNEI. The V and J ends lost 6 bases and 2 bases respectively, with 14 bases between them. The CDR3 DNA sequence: TGTGCCAGCAGGGGGACACTTCTTACCTACGAGCAGTACTTC. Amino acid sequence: CASRGTLLTYEQYF.